The present entry profiles one T cell receptor beta chain with its context. The sample is drawn from a study of blood T cell repertoires in COVID-19. Study as a whole: T cells, B-cell-depleted T cells, or PBMCs provided the cDNA or gDNA that served as material.

The CDR3 has 14 residues. The V gene end was trimmed by 3 bases and the J gene end by 5 bases; junction bases not matched to a gene: 6. Germline V CDR1 and CDR2: SGHAT, FQNNGV. Sequenced by immunoSEQ multiplex PCR; TCRdb stores in-frame clones only, minus some. This table has a few hundred thousand clones, 75% to 90% appearing once. Material for sequencing was peripheral blood. This TCR was recovered from a woman in her seventies with COVID-19, enrolled during active disease. V gene TRBV11-2 combines with J gene TRBJ1-1; 7 nucleotides agree with TRBD1. CDR3 amino acids: CASSLKGGATEAFF. In nucleotides, the CDR3 is TGTGCCAGCAGCTTGAAAGGGGGCGCGACTGAAGCTTTCTTT.